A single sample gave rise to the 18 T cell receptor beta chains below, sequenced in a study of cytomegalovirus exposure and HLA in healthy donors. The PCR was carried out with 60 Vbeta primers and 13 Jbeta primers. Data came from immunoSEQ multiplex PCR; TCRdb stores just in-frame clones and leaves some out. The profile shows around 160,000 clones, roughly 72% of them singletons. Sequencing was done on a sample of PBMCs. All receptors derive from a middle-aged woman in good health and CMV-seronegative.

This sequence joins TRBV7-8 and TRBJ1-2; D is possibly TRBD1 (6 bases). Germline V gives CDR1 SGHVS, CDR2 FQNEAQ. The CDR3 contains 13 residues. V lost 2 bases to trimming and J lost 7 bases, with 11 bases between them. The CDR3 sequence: CASSLQAGAGYTF. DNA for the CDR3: TGTGCCAGCAGCTTACAGGCAGGGGCTGGCTACACCTTC.

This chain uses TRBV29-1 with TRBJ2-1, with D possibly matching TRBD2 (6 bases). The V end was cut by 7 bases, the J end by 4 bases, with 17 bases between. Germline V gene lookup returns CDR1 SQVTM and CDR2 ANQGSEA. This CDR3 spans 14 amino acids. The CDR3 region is CSARPGLMYNEQFF. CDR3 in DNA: TGCAGCGCACGGCCGGGACTTATGTACAATGAGCAGTTCTTC.

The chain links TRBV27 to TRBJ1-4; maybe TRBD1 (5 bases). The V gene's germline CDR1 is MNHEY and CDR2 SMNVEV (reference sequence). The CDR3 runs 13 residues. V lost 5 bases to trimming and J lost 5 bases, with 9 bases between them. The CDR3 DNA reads TGTGCCAGCAGTAGGGACTCCAATGAAAAACTGTTTTTT. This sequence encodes CASSRDSNEKLFF.

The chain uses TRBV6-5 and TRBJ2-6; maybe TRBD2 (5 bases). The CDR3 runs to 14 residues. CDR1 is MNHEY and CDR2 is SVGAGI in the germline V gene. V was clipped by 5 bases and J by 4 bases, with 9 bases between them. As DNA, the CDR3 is TGTGCCAGCAGTCCCCCGGGAGGGGCCAACGTCCTGACTTTC. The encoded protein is CASSPPGGANVLTF.

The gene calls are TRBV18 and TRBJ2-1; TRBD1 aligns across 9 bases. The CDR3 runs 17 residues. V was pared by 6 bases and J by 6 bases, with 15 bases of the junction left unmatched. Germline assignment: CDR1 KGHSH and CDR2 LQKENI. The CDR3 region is CASSPDRGVVSSNEQFF. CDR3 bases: TGTGCCAGCTCCCCGGACAGGGGTGTAGTCTCGTCCAATGAGCAGTTCTTC.

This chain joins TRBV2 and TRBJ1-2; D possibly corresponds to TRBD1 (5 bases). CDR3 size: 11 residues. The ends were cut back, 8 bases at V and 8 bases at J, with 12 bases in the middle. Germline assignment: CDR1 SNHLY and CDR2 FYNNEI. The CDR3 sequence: CASQTAWGYTF. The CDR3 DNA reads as TGTGCCAGCCAGACAGCTTGGGGCTACACCTTC.

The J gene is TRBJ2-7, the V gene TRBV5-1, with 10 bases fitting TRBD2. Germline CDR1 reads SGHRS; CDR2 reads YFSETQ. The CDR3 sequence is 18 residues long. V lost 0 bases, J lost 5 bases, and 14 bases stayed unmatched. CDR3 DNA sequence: TGCGCCAGCAGCTTGGAGCCGGCTAGCGGGAGTTATAGACACGAGCAGTACTTC. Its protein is CASSLEPASGSYRHEQYF.

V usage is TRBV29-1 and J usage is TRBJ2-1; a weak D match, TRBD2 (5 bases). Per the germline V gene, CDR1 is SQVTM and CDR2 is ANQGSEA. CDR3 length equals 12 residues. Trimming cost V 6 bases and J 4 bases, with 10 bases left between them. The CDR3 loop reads CSVGAVYNEQFF. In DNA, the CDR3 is TGCAGCGTAGGAGCGGTGTACAATGAGCAGTTCTTC.

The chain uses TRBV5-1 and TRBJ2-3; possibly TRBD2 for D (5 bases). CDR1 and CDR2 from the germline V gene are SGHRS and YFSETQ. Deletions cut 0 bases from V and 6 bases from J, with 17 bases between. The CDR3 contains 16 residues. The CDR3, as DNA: TGCGCCAGCAGCTTGGAAAGCGGCTCCTTAGGTGATACGCAGTATTTT. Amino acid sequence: CASSLESGSLGDTQYF.

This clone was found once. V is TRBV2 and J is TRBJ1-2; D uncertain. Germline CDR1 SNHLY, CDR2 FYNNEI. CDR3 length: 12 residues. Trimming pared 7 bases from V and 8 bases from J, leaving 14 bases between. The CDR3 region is CASNSPPGGYTF. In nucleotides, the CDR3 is TGTGCCAGCAATAGCCCTCCGGGGGGCTACACCTTC.

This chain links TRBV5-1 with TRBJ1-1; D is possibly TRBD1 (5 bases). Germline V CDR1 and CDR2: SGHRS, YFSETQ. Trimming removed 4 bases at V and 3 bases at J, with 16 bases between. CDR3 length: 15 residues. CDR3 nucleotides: TGCGCCAGCAGCCCCCTACCGACAGTTGACACTGAAGCTTTCTTT. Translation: CASSPLPTVDTEAFF.

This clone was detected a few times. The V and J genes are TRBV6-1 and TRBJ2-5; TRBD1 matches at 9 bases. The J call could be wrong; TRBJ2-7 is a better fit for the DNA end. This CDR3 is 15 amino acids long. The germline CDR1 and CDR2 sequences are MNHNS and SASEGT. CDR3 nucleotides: TGTGCCAGCAGTGACGGGACAGGGTTGGGCTACGAGCAGTACTTC. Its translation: CASSDGTGLGYEQYF.

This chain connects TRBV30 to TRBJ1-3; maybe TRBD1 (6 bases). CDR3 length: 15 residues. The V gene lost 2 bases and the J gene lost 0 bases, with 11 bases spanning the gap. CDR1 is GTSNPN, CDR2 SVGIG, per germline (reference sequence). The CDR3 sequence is CAWSFGQFSGNTIYF. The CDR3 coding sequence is TGTGCCTGGAGTTTCGGACAGTTCTCTGGAAACACCATATATTTT.

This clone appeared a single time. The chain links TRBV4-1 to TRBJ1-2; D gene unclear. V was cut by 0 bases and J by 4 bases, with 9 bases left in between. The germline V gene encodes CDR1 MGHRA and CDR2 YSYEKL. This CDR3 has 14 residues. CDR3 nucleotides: TGCGCCAGCAGCCAAGAAGGCCAGGCCTATGGCTACACCTTC. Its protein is CASSQEGQAYGYTF.

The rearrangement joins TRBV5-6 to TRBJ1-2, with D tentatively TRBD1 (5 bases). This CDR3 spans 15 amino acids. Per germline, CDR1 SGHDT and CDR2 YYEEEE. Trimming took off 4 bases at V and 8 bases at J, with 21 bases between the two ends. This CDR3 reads CASSPDTGTSGGYTF. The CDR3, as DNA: TGTGCCAGCAGCCCCGACACAGGAACCTCGGGCGGCTACACCTTC.

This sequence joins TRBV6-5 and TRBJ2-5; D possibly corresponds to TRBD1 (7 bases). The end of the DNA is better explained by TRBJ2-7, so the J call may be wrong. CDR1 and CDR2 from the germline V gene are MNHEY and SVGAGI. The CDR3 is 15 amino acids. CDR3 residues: CASSYYAGQHYEQYF. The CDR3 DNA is TGTGCCAGCAGTTACTATGCGGGACAGCACTACGAGCAGTACTTC.

The CDR3 coding sequence is TGCAGCGCCACCCCCGGGTTCGGCTATGGCTACACCTTC. Its translation: CSATPGFGYGYTF. The rearrangement uses TRBV29-1 and TRBJ1-2, with D uncertain. Trimming removed 7 bases from V and 4 bases from J, with 16 bases in between. Per the germline V gene, CDR1 is SQVTM and CDR2 is ANQGSEA. CDR3 length equals 13 residues.

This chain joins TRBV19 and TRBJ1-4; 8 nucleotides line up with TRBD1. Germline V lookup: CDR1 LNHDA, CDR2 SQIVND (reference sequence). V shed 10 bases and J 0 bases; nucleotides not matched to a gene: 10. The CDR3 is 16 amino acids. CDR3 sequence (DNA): TGTGCCACCCGAGATGACAGGGGCGCAACTAATGAAAAACTGTTTTTT. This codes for CATRDDRGATNEKLFF.